The 13 T cell receptor beta chains listed next were all sequenced from one sample in a study of cytotoxic CD8 clonotypes in ibrutinib-treated CLL. The table came from immunoSEQ multiplex PCR; TCRdb's copy has only in-frame clones and leaves some out. The sample includes over 100,000 clones, 70% to 90% seen only once; the top ten take roughly 1.9%. Here the sequenced sample was PBMCs, taken after 24 months of ibrutinib treatment. These receptors were obtained from a human donor with chronic lymphocytic leukemia.

In its sample, this clone was seen once. The chain employs TRBV27 and TRBJ1-1; D is unclear. The CDR3 totals 14 residues. Germline V gives CDR1 MNHEY, CDR2 SMNVEV (reference sequence). V was shortened by 6 bases and J by 7 bases, with 18 bases between the two germline ends. CDR3 bases: TGTGCCAGCAGGCCGATTTCGGGTGGTTATGAAGCTTTCTTT. Its translation is CASRPISGGYEAFF.

This sequence joins TRBV7-2 and TRBJ1-5; weak D call: TRBD1 (5 bases). The ends were cut back, 0 bases at V and 7 bases at J, with 10 bases in the middle. The CDR3 has 14 amino acids. CDR1 SGHTA and CDR2 FQGNSA come from the germline V gene. This CDR3 is CASSLADQGQPQHF. CDR3 in DNA: TGTGCCAGCAGCTTAGCTGATCAGGGCCAGCCCCAGCATTTT.

The V and J genes are TRBV5-5 and TRBJ2-1; possible D gene TRBD2, 5 bases. CDR1 SGHKS and CDR2 YYEKEE come from the germline V gene (reference sequence). V was trimmed by 0 bases and J by 12 bases, leaving 13 bases between them. This CDR3 is built from 13 residues. The chain's CDR3 is CASSLGGGYGQFF. DNA of the CDR3: TGTGCCAGCAGCTTGGGTGGCGGGTATGGGCAGTTCTTC.

Details on this clone: The same CDR3 is also encoded by other DNA sequences in this sample. The chain uses TRBV7-2 and TRBJ1-5; D is possibly TRBD1 (6 bases). There are 13 residues in the CDR3. The V and J ends lost 3 bases and 6 bases respectively, with 9 bases between them. Germline lookup yields CDR1 SGHTA and CDR2 FQGNSA. For the CDR3, the DNA is TGTGCCAGCAGCTTCAGGGGTTCTCAGCCCCAGCATTTT. This gives the protein CASSFRGSQPQHF.

This sequence joins TRBV14 and TRBJ2-3; D may be TRBD1 (6 bases). The germline V gene has CDR1 SGHDN and CDR2 FVKESK. CDR3 length: 15 residues. Trimming left V 4 bases short and J 0 bases short, with 11 bases between. As DNA, the CDR3 is TGTGCCAGCAGCCTAAGGGGGTGGAGCACAGATACGCAGTATTTT. Translation gives CASSLRGWSTDTQYF.

In the case of this clone: Different DNA sequences within this sample yield the same CDR3. This chain links TRBV7-9 with TRBJ2-7, with a weak D call TRBD1 (5 bases). The CDR3 sequence is 14 residues long. Germline V gene sequence: CDR1 SEHNR, CDR2 FQNEAQ (reference sequence). Between the trimmed V and J ends, which lost 4 bases and 6 bases, there was a span of 16 bases. As DNA, the CDR3 is TGTGCCAGCAGCTCACACCAGGGTGCCTCCGAGCAGTACTTC. It translates to CASSSHQGASEQYF.

The chain employs TRBV28 and TRBJ2-2; D is uncertain. Deletions cut 3 bases from V and 7 bases from J, with 6 bases between. The length of the CDR3 is 12 residues. CDR1 is MDHEN and CDR2 is SYDVKM in the germline V gene. CDR3 protein: CASSFHDGELFF. DNA of the CDR3: TGTGCCAGCAGTTTCCACGACGGGGAGCTGTTTTTT.

This clone was detected only once. The chain has TRBV9 and TRBJ2-3; 8 bases line up with TRBD1. V trimming: 4 bases; J trimming: 2 bases; junction bases outside the gene matches: 9. Germline loops: CDR1 SGDLS, CDR2 YYNGEE. The CDR3 loop spans 16 amino acids. The CDR3 protein is CASSPPGTGYTDTQYF. The DNA of the CDR3 is TGTGCCAGCAGCCCCCCGGGGACAGGTTACACAGATACGCAGTATTTT.

The rearrangement uses TRBV6-5 and TRBJ2-7; 8 bases are a match to TRBD2. Germline CDR1 reads MNHEY; CDR2 reads SVGAGI. V dropped 2 bases and J dropped 4; count of bases not matched to a gene: 7. This CDR3 comprises 15 residues. CDR3 coding DNA: TGTGCCAGCAGTTACGTCGTCGGGAGGGGTTACGAGCAGTACTTC. Protein product: CASSYVVGRGYEQYF.

The chain joins TRBV4-1 to TRBJ2-3, with TRBD1 as a possible D gene (5 bases). CDR3 length equals 13 residues. Germline V CDR1 and CDR2: MGHRA, YSYEKL. V was trimmed by 3 bases and J by 3 bases, leaving 7 bases between them. CDR3 in amino acids: CASSHQGTDTQYF. CDR3 coding DNA: TGCGCCAGCAGCCATCAGGGTACAGATACGCAGTATTTT.

The CDR3 nucleotides are TGCGCCAGCAGTGATCAGGGAGTCGGGGAGCTGTTTTTT. This encodes CASSDQGVGELFF. V gene TRBV10-1 combines with J gene TRBJ2-2; possibly TRBD1 or TRBD2 for D (5 bases each). The CDR3 is 13 residues long. Per germline, CDR1 WNHNN and CDR2 SYGVQD (reference sequence). V was cut by 3 bases and J by 7 bases, with 9 bases left in between.

The gene calls are TRBV19 and TRBJ1-5; TRBD1 matches 7 bases. V trimming: 7 bases; J trimming: 4 bases; junction bases outside the gene matches: 16. The CDR3 extends over 17 amino acids. Germline CDR1 LNHDA, CDR2 SQIVND (reference sequence). CDR3 sequence reads: CASIRNPGGKRNQPQHF. DNA for the CDR3: TGTGCCAGTATTCGGAACCCAGGGGGGAAGAGGAATCAGCCCCAGCATTTT.

V is TRBV6-5 and J is TRBJ2-5; 7 nucleotides agree with TRBD2. The CDR3 is 14 amino acids. Trimming at V came to 6 bases and at J to 7 bases, leaving 11 bases not matched to a gene. The germline V gene has CDR1 MNHEY and CDR2 SVGAGI. The CDR3: CASRDGGITGTQYF. The CDR3 nucleotides are TGTGCCAGCAGGGACGGGGGGATCACAGGGACCCAGTACTTC.